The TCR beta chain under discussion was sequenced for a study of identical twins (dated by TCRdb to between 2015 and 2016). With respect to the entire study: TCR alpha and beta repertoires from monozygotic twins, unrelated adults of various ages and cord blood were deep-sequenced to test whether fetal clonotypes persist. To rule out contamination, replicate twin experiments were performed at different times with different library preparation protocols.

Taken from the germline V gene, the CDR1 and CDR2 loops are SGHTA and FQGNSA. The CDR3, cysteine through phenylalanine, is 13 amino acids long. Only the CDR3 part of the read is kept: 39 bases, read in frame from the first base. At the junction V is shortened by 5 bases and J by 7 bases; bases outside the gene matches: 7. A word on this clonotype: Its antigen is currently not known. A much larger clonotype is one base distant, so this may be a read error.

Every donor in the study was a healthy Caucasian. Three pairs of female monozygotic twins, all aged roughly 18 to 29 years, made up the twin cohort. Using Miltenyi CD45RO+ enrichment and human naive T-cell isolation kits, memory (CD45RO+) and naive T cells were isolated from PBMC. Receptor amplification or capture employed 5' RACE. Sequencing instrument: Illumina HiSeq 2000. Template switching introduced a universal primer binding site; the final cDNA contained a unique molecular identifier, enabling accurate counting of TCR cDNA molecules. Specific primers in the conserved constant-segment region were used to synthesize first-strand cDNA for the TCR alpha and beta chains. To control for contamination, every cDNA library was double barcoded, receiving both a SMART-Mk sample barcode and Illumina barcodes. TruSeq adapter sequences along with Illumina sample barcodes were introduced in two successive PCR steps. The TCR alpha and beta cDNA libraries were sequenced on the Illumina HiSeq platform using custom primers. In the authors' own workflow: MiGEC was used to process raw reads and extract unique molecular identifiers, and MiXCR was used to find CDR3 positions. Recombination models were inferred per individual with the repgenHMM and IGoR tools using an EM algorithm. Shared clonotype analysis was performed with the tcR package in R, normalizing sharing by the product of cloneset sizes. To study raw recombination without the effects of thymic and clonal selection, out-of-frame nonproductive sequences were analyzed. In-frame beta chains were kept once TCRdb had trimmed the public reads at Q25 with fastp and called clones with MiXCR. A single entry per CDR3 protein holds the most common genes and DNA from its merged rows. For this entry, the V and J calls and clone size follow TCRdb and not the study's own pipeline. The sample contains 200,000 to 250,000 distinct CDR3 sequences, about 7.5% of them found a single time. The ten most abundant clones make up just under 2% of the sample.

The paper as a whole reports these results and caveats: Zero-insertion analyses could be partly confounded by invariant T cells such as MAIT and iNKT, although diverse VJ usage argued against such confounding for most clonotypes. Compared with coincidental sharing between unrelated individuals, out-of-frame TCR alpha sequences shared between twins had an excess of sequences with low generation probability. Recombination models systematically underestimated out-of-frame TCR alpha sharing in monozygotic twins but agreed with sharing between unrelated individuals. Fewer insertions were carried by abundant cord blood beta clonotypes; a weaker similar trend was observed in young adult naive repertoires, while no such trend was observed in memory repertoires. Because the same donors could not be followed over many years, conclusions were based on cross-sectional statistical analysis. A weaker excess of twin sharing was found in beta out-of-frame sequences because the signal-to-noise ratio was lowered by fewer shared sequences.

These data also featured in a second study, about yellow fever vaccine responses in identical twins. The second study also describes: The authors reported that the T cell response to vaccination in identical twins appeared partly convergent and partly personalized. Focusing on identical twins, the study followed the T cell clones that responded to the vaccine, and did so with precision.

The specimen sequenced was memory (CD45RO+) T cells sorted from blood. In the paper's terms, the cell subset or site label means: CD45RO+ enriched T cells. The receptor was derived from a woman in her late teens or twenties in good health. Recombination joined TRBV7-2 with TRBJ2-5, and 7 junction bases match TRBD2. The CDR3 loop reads CASSPQRGGTQYF. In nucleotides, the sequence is TGTGCCAGCAGCCCTCAGCGGGGTGGGACCCAGTACTTC.